This TCR beta chain was captured by sequencing in a study of multiple sclerosis patients with progressive multifocal leukoencephalopathy. Whole-study findings and limits: Lower normalized Shannon entropy suggested reduced TRB diversity in most PML patients.

To note about this clone: Its antigen is still unknown.

Time point in this sample: before natalizumab initiation. T0 blood was collected before the first natalizumab infusion. Synthetic inline TR CDR3 controls covering all V-J pairings were spiked into each PCR. Clones were sequenced by immunoSEQ multiplex PCR, and TCRdb holds only the in-frame ones, with some missing. This table holds tens of thousands of clones, 89% found once. The CDR3 consists of 14 residues. The V gene lost 1 base and the J gene lost 4 bases, with 7 bases spanning the gap. CDR1 and CDR2 (germline): SGHAT, FQDESV (reference sequence). Sequenced material: PBMCs. The receptor was isolated from a human donor with multiple sclerosis. The V gene is TRBV11-1, the J gene TRBJ2-2; D call uncertain. The CDR3 spells CASSLVDLTGELFF. The CDR3 bases are TGTGCCAGCAGCTTAGTGGATCTCACCGGGGAGCTGTTTTTT. Full variable domain (rest looked up from reference TRBV11-1 and TRBJ2-2): EAEVAQSPRYKITEKSQAVAFWCDPISGHATLYWYRQILGQGPELLVQFQDESVVDDSQLPKDRFSAERLKGVDSTLKIQPAELGDSAMYLCASSLVDLTGELFFGEGSRLTVL.